The present T cell receptor (beta chain) was sequenced within a study of blood T cell repertoires in COVID-19. Study in general: Whether acute or convalescent, the COVID-19 samples came from the United States, Italy and Spain. PBMCs, B-cell-depleted T cells, or T cells were the source of the cDNA or gDNA that made up the material.

The method was immunoSEQ multiplex PCR; TCRdb's version includes in-frame clones alone and lacks a portion of them. The sample comprises 110,000 to 150,000 clones, more than 65% of which are singletons, and roughly 4.3% rests with the top ten. The V gene lost 1 base and the J gene lost 6 bases, with 15 bases spanning the gap. Germline V gene sequence: CDR1 GTSNPN, CDR2 SVGIG (reference sequence). This CDR3 has 14 amino acids. The chain is built from TRBV30 and TRBJ2-5, with D perhaps TRBD2 (5 bases). Sample: peripheral blood. This TCR came from a man between 60 and 75 years old with acute or convalescent COVID-19. The CDR3 reads CAWSELAPAKTQYF. For the CDR3, the DNA is TGTGCCTGGAGTGAGTTAGCGCCGGCGAAGACCCAGTACTTC.